The next 11 T cell receptor beta chains were all read from a single sample in a study of T cell responses to AZD1222 COVID-19 vaccine. Sequencing used immunoSEQ multiplex PCR; TCRdb keeps in-frame clones, though not all of them. Of over 150,000 clones in the sample, 94% were seen once. Material: peripheral blood, obtained 28 days after the second AZD1222 dose. These receptors came from an adult who received the AZD1222 COVID-19 vaccine.

This chain joins TRBV2 and TRBJ1-3, with D possibly matching TRBD1 (5 bases). With 8 bases removed from V and 0 bases from J, the gap between germline ends came to 8 bases. CDR3 length: 13 residues. The germline CDR1 and CDR2 sequences are SNHLY and FYNNEI. DNA of the CDR3: TGTGCCAGCGGACAAGACTCTGGAAACACCATATATTTT. Its protein product is CASGQDSGNTIYF.

This chain uses TRBV19 with TRBJ2-3; TRBD2 aligns across 9 bases. This CDR3 has 15 amino acids. Germline V gene data show CDR1 as LNHDA and CDR2 as SQIVND (reference sequence). V lost 10 bases and J lost 1; bases outside the gene matches: 9. As DNA, the CDR3 is TGTGCCACCAATAGCGGGAGTGATGGCACAGATACGCAGTATTTT. Its protein product is CATNSGSDGTDTQYF.

The rearrangement links TRBV4-2 to TRBJ1-1; 12 nucleotides align to TRBD1. Trimming cost V 0 bases and J 3 bases; bases outside gene matches: 17. The CDR3 covers 21 residues. The germline V gene has CDR1 LGHNA and CDR2 YNFKEQ. This CDR3 is CASSQEPPGQGATGGDTEAFF. CDR3 nucleotide sequence: TGTGCCAGCAGCCAAGAACCACCGGGACAGGGGGCGACAGGTGGGGACACTGAAGCTTTCTTT.

The chain employs TRBV19 and TRBJ2-7; 8 bases line up with TRBD1. Germline-derived CDR1 and CDR2 are LNHDA and SQIVND (reference sequence). V was pared by 4 bases and J by 4 bases, with 6 bases of the junction left unmatched. This CDR3 has 14 amino acids. The CDR3 DNA is TGTGCCAGTAGTACGCGGGACAGGTCATACGAGCAGTACTTC. The encoded protein is CASSTRDRSYEQYF.

The V call is TRBV27, the J call TRBJ1-6; D remains unclear. With 2 bases removed from V and 9 bases from J, the gap between germline ends came to 14 bases. The CDR3 loop spans 15 amino acids. Germline V gene lookup returns CDR1 MNHEY and CDR2 SMNVEV (reference sequence). As DNA, the CDR3 is TGTGCCAGCAGTTTAATGGGAAGGTTTAGTTCACCCCTCCACTTT. Protein product: CASSLMGRFSSPLHF.

The CDR3: CASSVDFSGNTIYF. The CDR3 DNA is TGTGCCAGCAGCGTAGACTTCTCTGGAAACACCATATATTTT. The chain combines TRBV9 with TRBJ1-3; no clear D. Germline V lookup: CDR1 SGDLS, CDR2 YYNGEE. This CDR3 region has 14 residues. Deletions cut 0 bases from V and 0 bases from J, with 4 bases between.

The chain carries TRBV28 and TRBJ1-5; perhaps TRBD1 as D (5 bases). Deletions cut 5 bases from V and 8 bases from J, with 19 bases between. The CDR3 is 15 residues long. Germline V gene data show CDR1 as MDHEN and CDR2 as SYDVKM. CDR3: CASSLGAGFKEPQHF. The CDR3 nucleotides are TGTGCCAGCAGTCTAGGGGCAGGCTTCAAGGAGCCCCAGCATTTT.

The chain recombines TRBV4-1 with TRBJ1-1; D is unresolved. Germline CDR1 and CDR2: MGHRA and YSYEKL. This CDR3 comprises 13 residues. The germline V and J ends were trimmed by 4 bases and 7 bases, with 13 bases remaining between them. CDR3 sequence: CASSPQFSGEAFF. CDR3 coding DNA: TGCGCCAGCAGCCCCCAATTTTCTGGTGAAGCTTTCTTT.

This rearrangement joins TRBV6-1 to TRBJ2-5, with unresolved D. Germline V gene sequence: CDR1 MNHNS, CDR2 SASEGT. V was shortened by 1 base and J by 9 bases, with 18 bases between the two germline ends. The CDR3 has 15 amino acids. The CDR3 sequence: CASSEEALDPRAQYF. The CDR3 nucleotides are TGTGCCAGCAGTGAAGAAGCTTTGGACCCTCGGGCCCAGTACTTC.

The V call is TRBV18, the J call TRBJ1-4; D not certain. The germline V gene encodes CDR1 KGHSH and CDR2 LQKENI. The CDR3 contains 14 residues. Trimming pared 6 bases from V and 4 bases from J, leaving 12 bases between. This CDR3 reads CASSPGSGNEKLFF. CDR3 nucleotides: TGTGCCAGCTCCCCGGGTTCGGGTAATGAAAAACTGTTTTTT.

The chain carries TRBV3-1 (or the pseudogene TRBV3-2) and TRBJ2-2, with D hard to call. V dropped 0 bases and J dropped 4 bases, with 6 bases sitting between them. The CDR3 extends over 14 amino acids. Germline lookup yields CDR1 LGHDT and CDR2 YNNKEL (reference sequence). The CDR3 DNA sequence: TGTGCCAGCAGCCAAGATTTAGGCACCGGGGAGCTGTTTTTT. This encodes CASSQDLGTGELFF.